The 22 T cell receptor beta chains below were found in one sample sequenced in a study of T cell changes during pregnancy in multiple sclerosis. Sequencing was performed with immunoSEQ multiplex PCR; in TCRdb, only in-frame clones are kept and a portion is missing. The sample holds some 80,000 clones, 70% to 90% seen once. The sample in question was peripheral blood, obtained in the first trimester of pregnancy. Receptor source: a female donor in good health, enrolled as a control in a pregnancy study.

CDR3 in amino acids: CASRTYRDRGEKLFF. DNA for the CDR3: TGTGCCAGCAGAACTTACAGGGATCGGGGTGAAAAACTGTTTTTT. This sequence joins TRBV6-5 and TRBJ1-4; tentatively, D is TRBD1 (6 bases). The germline V and J ends were trimmed by 6 bases and 7 bases, with 18 bases remaining between them. The CDR3 sequence is 15 residues long. The germline V gene has CDR1 MNHEY and CDR2 SVGAGI.

The chain combines TRBV4-1 with TRBJ1-6; no clear D. Per germline, CDR1 MGHRA and CDR2 YSYEKL. This CDR3 has 15 amino acids. V lost 0 bases, J lost 7 bases, and 10 bases lay in between. CDR3 in DNA: TGCGCCAGCAGCCAAGATACCCGGGGAAATTCACCCCTCCACTTT. Protein: CASSQDTRGNSPLHF.

V is TRBV19 and J is TRBJ2-1; D gene unclear. Trimming cost V 0 bases and J 0 bases, with 15 bases left between them. The V gene's germline CDR1 is LNHDA and CDR2 SQIVND (reference sequence). This CDR3 region has 18 residues. DNA for the CDR3: TGTGCCAGTAGTATAGAAGCGCCTATCCTAAGCTCCTACAATGAGCAGTTCTTC. It encodes CASSIEAPILSSYNEQFF.

This sequence joins TRBV15 and TRBJ2-7; D gene unclear. This CDR3 comprises 17 residues. Germline V gene sequence: CDR1 LNHNV, CDR2 YYDKDF (reference sequence). V was trimmed by 1 base and J by 5 bases, leaving 21 bases between them. The CDR3 DNA follows: TGTGCCACCAGCAGAGTCCCCCGATCTATCACCTACCACGAGCAGTACTTC. Its protein is CATSRVPRSITYHEQYF. Drawing the rest from reference TRBV15 and TRBJ2-7, the complete variable domain is DAMVIQNPRYQVTQFGKPVTLSCSQTLNHNVMYWYQQKSSQAPKLLFHYYDKDFNNEADTPDNFQSRRPNTSFCFLDIRSPGLGDTAMYLCATSRVPRSITYHEQYFGPGTRLTVT.

This clone was recorded only once. The V and J genes are TRBV5-1 and TRBJ2-7, with 8 positions matching TRBD1. Per germline, CDR1 SGHRS and CDR2 YFSETQ. V was pared by 0 bases and J by 4 bases, with 6 bases of the junction left unmatched. The CDR3 contains 15 residues. In DNA form, the CDR3 reads TGCGCCAGCAGCTTGGCGGGACAGGCACAATACGAGCAGTACTTC. This translates into CASSLAGQAQYEQYF.

The J gene is TRBJ1-1, the V gene TRBV28, with 12 bases fitting TRBD1. Germline values: CDR1 MDHEN, CDR2 SYDVKM. This CDR3 region has 15 residues. After removal of 8 bases from V and 5 bases from J, the junction contained 9 bases not matched to a gene. CDR3 loop: CASSGTGGKETEAFF. For the CDR3, the DNA is TGTGCCAGCTCCGGGACAGGGGGCAAGGAGACTGAAGCTTTCTTT.

This rearrangement joins TRBV18 to TRBJ1-1; no definite D call. CDR1 and CDR2 (germline): KGHSH, LQKENI. V gave up 6 bases and J gave up 1 base, with 15 bases separating them. This CDR3 region has 15 residues. DNA of the CDR3: TGTGCCAGCTCGTCGGGATTCGAGTCGAACACTGAAGCTTTCTTT. Protein sequence: CASSSGFESNTEAFF.

The gene calls are TRBV4-1 and TRBJ1-2; tentative D call: TRBD1 (6 bases). Germline-derived CDR1 and CDR2 are MGHRA and YSYEKL. V was shortened by 1 base and J by 2 bases, with 8 bases between the two germline ends. This CDR3 is 14 amino acids long. DNA of the CDR3: TGCGCCAGCAGCCAAGTAGGACAGAACTATGGCTACACCTTC. Translation gives CASSQVGQNYGYTF.

V gene TRBV4-1 combines with J gene TRBJ2-2, with 10 bases that match TRBD2. The CDR3 totals 19 residues. The germline V gene has CDR1 MGHRA and CDR2 YSYEKL. V lost 0 bases, J lost 3 bases, and 10 bases stayed unmatched. The CDR3 sequence: CASSQDPSGGRVYTGELFF. In DNA, the CDR3 is TGCGCCAGCAGCCAAGACCCTAGCGGGGGTCGGGTGTACACCGGGGAGCTGTTTTTT.

The chain recombines TRBV4-2 with TRBJ2-4, with a possible D match to TRBD2 (6 bases). CDR3 length equals 15 residues. CDR1 is LGHNA, CDR2 YNFKEQ, per germline. Trimming took 0 bases from V and 7 from J, leaving 13 bases between them. This CDR3 is CASSQEGSRGNIQYF. The CDR3 DNA follows: TGTGCCAGCAGCCAAGAAGGTTCCCGGGGGAACATTCAGTACTTC.

The V and J genes are TRBV4-1 and TRBJ1-3, with a tentative D call TRBD1 (5 bases). The CDR3 extends over 15 amino acids. V was clipped by 4 bases and J by 7 bases, with 17 bases between them. The germline V gene has CDR1 MGHRA and CDR2 YSYEKL. CDR3 sequence reads: CASSRAGGGENTIYF. DNA for the CDR3: TGCGCCAGCAGCCGGGCCGGGGGGGGAGAGAACACCATATATTTT.

V is TRBV18 and J is TRBJ2-1, with 8 bases aligning to TRBD1. After removal of 5 bases from V and 1 base from J, the junction contained 7 bases not matched to a gene. Germline V gene sequence: CDR1 KGHSH, CDR2 LQKENI. CDR3 length equals 16 residues. The DNA for the CDR3 is TGTGCCAGCTCATTAGACAGGGGACGGTCCTACAATGAGCAGTTCTTC. It specifies CASSLDRGRSYNEQFF.

The V gene is TRBV5-1, the J gene TRBJ1-2; TRBD1 might be the D (6 bases). The V end lost 2 bases, the J end lost 0 bases, and 14 bases lay between the germline ends. Germline CDR1 and CDR2: SGHRS and YFSETQ. The CDR3 has 16 amino acids. CDR3 coding DNA: TGCGCCAGCAGCTTTACTGGGGACACAGCTAACTATGGCTACACCTTC. It encodes CASSFTGDTANYGYTF.

The genes are TRBV4-1 and TRBJ1-5, with D tentatively TRBD1 (5 bases). The CDR3 runs 16 residues. With 0 bases removed from V and 1 base from J, the gap between germline ends came to 10 bases. The germline gives CDR1 MGHRA, CDR2 YSYEKL. The CDR3 bases are TGCGCCAGCAGCCAAGATTGGGGGGGAAGCAATCAGCCCCAGCATTTT. Amino acid sequence: CASSQDWGGSNQPQHF.

The rearrangement links TRBV5-4 to TRBJ1-2, with unresolved D. Per germline, CDR1 SGHNT and CDR2 YYREEE (reference sequence). Trimming stripped 1 base from V and 7 bases from J, with 11 bases between. The CDR3 sequence is 13 residues long. The CDR3 protein is CASSLLPGAGYTF. CDR3 nucleotides: TGTGCCAGCAGCTTGCTTCCAGGTGCTGGCTACACCTTC.

The gene calls are TRBV11-2 and TRBJ2-7, with D possibly TRBD2 on 6 matching bases. Germline CDR1 and CDR2: SGHAT and FQNNGV. The germline V and J ends were trimmed by 5 bases and 7 bases, with 12 bases remaining between them. CDR3 length: 12 amino acids. CDR3: CASSPTGGEQYF. CDR3 bases: TGTGCCAGCAGCCCTACAGGAGGGGAGCAGTACTTC.

This clone showed up just a few times. The chain couples TRBV4-3 to TRBJ2-1; D is uncertain. In germline, CDR1 is LGHNA, CDR2 YSLEER. Trimming left V 1 base short and J 3 bases short, with 10 bases between. The CDR3 runs to 15 residues. CDR3 nucleotides: TGCGCCAGCAGCCAAGCCCCCGCAGACTACAATGAGCAGTTCTTC. The encoded protein is CASSQAPADYNEQFF.

The chain carries TRBV18 and TRBJ1-6; 8 bases match TRBD1. Germline assignment: CDR1 KGHSH and CDR2 LQKENI. J gave up 7 bases and V 2 bases, and 4 bases lay outside the gene matches. This CDR3 has 15 residues. CDR3 loop: CASSPETGDNSPLHF. The CDR3 bases are TGTGCCAGCTCACCAGAGACAGGGGACAATTCACCCCTCCACTTT.

This chain links TRBV6-5 with TRBJ2-7; D not certain. CDR1 is MNHEY, CDR2 SVGAGI, per germline. Trimming shortened V by 0 bases and J by 3 bases, and 15 bases separated the two germline ends. The CDR3 extends over 16 amino acids. CDR3 amino acids: CASSYSLPGGIYEQYF. CDR3 DNA: TGTGCCAGCAGTTACTCGTTGCCAGGTGGCATCTACGAGCAGTACTTC.

V usage is TRBV7-8 and J usage is TRBJ1-2; D gene uncertain. Between the trimmed V and J ends, which lost 0 bases and 4 bases, there was a span of 9 bases. The V gene's germline CDR1 is SGHVS and CDR2 FQNEAQ. The CDR3 totals 14 residues. Here the CDR3 DNA reads TGTGCCAGCAGCTTAGCCCCAGCGCTCTATGGCTACACCTTC. Its protein is CASSLAPALYGYTF.

This rearrangement joins TRBV5-1 to TRBJ1-4; 8 bases agree with TRBD1. CDR3 size: 17 residues. The junction had 9 bases not matched to a gene; V was cut back by 2 bases and J by 3 bases. Germline V lookup: CDR1 SGHRS, CDR2 YFSETQ. CDR3 sequence reads: CASSFRQGARANEKLFF. The DNA of the CDR3 is TGCGCCAGCAGCTTCCGGCAGGGGGCTAGGGCTAATGAAAAACTGTTTTTT.

This chain connects TRBV27 to TRBJ2-5; possibly TRBD1 for D (8 bases). Trimming stripped 5 bases from V and 5 bases from J, with 27 bases between. Looked up from germline, CDR1 is MNHEY and CDR2 is SMNVEV (reference sequence). This CDR3 has 18 amino acids. The CDR3 sequence: CASSPVGGTGLIRETQYF. The CDR3 nucleotides are TGTGCCAGCAGTCCCGTGGGAGGGACAGGTCTCATCCGGGAGACCCAGTACTTC.